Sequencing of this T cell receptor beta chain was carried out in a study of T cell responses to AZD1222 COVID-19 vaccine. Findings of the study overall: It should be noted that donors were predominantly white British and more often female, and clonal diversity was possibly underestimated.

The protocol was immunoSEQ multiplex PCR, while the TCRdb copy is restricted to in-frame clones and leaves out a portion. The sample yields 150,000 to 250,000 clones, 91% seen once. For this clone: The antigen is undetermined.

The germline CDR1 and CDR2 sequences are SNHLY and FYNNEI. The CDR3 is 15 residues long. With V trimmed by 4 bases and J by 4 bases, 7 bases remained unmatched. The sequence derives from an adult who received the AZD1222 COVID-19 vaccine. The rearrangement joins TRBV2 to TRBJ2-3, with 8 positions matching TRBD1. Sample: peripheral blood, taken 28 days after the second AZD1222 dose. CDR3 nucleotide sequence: TGTGCCAGCAGTGTGACAGGGGTTATAGCAGATACGCAGTATTTT. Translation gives CASSVTGVIADTQYF.